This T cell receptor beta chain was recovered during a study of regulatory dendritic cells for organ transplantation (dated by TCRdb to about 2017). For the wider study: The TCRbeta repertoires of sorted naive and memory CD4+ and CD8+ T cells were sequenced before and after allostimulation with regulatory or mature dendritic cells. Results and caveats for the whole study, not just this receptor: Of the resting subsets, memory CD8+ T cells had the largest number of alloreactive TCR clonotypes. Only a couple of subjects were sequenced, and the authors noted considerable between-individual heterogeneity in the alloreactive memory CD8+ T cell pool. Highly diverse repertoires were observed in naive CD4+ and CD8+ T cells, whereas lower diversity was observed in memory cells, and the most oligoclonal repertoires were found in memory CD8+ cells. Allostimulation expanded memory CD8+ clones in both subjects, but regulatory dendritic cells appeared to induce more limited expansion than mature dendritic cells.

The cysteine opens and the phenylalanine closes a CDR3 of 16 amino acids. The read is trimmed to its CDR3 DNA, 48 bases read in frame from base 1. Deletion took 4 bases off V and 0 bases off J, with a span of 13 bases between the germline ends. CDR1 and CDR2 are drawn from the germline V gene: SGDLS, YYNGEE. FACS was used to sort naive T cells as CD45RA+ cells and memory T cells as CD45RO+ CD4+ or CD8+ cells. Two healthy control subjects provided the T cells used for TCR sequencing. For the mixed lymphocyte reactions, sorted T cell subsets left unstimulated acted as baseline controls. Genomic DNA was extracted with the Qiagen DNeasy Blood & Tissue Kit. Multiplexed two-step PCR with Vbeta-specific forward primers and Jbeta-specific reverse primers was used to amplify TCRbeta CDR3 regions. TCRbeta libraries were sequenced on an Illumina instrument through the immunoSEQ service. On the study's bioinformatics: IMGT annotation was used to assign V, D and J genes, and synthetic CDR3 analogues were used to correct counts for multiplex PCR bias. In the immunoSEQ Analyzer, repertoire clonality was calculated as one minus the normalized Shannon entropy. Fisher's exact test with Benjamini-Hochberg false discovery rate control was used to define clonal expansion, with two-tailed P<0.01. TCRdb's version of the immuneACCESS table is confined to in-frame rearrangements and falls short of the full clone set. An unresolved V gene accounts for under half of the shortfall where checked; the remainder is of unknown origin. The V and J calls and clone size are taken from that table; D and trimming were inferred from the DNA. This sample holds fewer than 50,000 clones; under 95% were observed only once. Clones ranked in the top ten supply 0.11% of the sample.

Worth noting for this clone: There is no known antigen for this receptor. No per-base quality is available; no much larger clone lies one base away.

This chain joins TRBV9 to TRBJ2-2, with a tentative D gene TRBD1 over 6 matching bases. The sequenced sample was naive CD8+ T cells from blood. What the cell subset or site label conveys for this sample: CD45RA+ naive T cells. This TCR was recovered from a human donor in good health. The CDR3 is CASSPQGHPNTGELFF. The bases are TGTGCCAGCAGCCCCCAGGGACACCCGAACACCGGGGAGCTGTTTTTT.